Listed here is a single T cell receptor (beta chain). Only in-frame clones appear in the TCRdb table, and some are missing; sequencing was by immunoSEQ multiplex PCR. The sample consists of about 60,000 clones, roughly nine tenths of them appearing once. These data belong to a study of T cell changes during pregnancy in multiple sclerosis. From germline, CDR1 is SEHNR and CDR2 FQNEAQ (reference sequence). The V gene end was trimmed by 5 bases and the J gene end by 2 bases; junction bases not matched to a gene: 8. The CDR3 extends over 15 amino acids. The chain carries TRBV7-9 and TRBJ2-7, with 8 bases aligning to TRBD2. The sample here was CD4+ T cells from peripheral blood mononuclear cells, taken in the first trimester of pregnancy. This clonotype was obtained from a female donor with multiple sclerosis, enrolled in a pregnancy study. The CDR3 coding sequence is TGTGCCAGCAGCCATCTGGGGACTAGTACCTACGAGCAGTACTTC. Protein product: CASSHLGTSTYEQYF.